The sample holds a few counts of the clone carrying this T cell receptor beta chain. V was cut by 4 bases and J by 5 bases, with 12 bases left in between. The CDR3 consists of 14 residues. Germline V gene lookup returns CDR1 LGHNA and CDR2 YNFKEQ. TCRdb reprocessed the 5' RACE reads with MiXCR, giving one entry per CDR3 protein. The table records 120,000 or so distinct CDR3 sequences, about 8.8% of them present only once. This sample was included in a study of T cells after yellow fever vaccination. The input for sequencing was CD8+ T cells sorted from PBMCs, taken on the day of the yellow fever booster vaccination. V and J are TRBV4-2 and TRBJ2-1, with no clear D. This receptor was taken from a young man who received the YFV17D yellow fever vaccine. The CDR3 bases are TGTGCCAGCAGCCCTCGCCCTCCGCACAATGAGCAGTTCTTC. This codes for CASSPRPPHNEQFF.